One TCR beta chain is described in this entry. Per germline, CDR1 WSHSY and CDR2 SAAADI. The CDR3 is 15 residues long. V lost 4 bases, J lost 4 bases, and 5 bases stayed unmatched. The table came from immunoSEQ multiplex PCR; TCRdb's copy has only in-frame clones and leaves some out. The data contain around 63,000 clones, around 87% of them singletons. The data originate from a study of blood T cell repertoires in COVID-19. The TCR comes from a woman aged 60-70 years with acute or convalescent COVID-19. The sample taken for sequencing was peripheral blood. The chain uses TRBV10-2 and TRBJ1-5; 9 nucleotides align to TRBD1. CDR3 nucleotides: TGCGCCAGCAGTGGGACAGGGGACCCAAATCAGCCCCAGCATTTT. Translated, it gives CASSGTGDPNQPQHF.